Included here is one T cell receptor (beta chain) sequence, with context. These data originate in a study of cytomegalovirus exposure and HLA in healthy donors. Primers for the PCR totalled 60 Vbeta and 13 Jbeta. This table comes from immunoSEQ multiplex PCR, and its TCRdb copy is limited to in-frame clones, with some not included. The sample contains about 130,000 clones, more than 65% of which appear only once. The CDR3 runs to 17 residues. The ends lost 3 bases at V and 4 bases at J; junction bases unmatched: 13. From germline, CDR1 is SQVTM and CDR2 ANQGSEA. The sample consisted of PBMCs. V gene TRBV29-1 combines with J gene TRBJ2-3, with TRBD2 identical over 10 bases. This receptor was identified in a woman between 35 and 50 years old in good health and CMV-seropositive. The CDR3 DNA sequence: TGCAGCGTTGAGAGGACTAGCGGACCCGGGTTGGCAGATACGCAGTATTTT. Amino acids: CSVERTSGPGLADTQYF.